Ten or more counts support the clone carrying this T cell receptor beta chain. The antigen remains unidentified. This sample stems from a study of regulatory T cells in long-lasting Graves disease. The wider study: Persistent cases were those of Graves' disease that involved over 5 years of antithyroid drugs with positive TSH receptor antibodies.

CDR3-region Arm-PCR and iRepertoire HTBI primers produced the TCR beta libraries. Each CDR3 protein is one row after TCRdb ran MiXCR on the multiplex PCR reads. Of some 370,000 distinct CDR3 sequences in the sample, more than 20% were seen once. General study findings and limits: Persistent-disease Graves' patients showed less TCR diversity than new cases. Persistent patients shared more public clonotypes (approximately 2,800) than new patients (approximately 1,000). Accuracy may have been reduced by the small sample size.

As for time point: persistent/refractory GD, antithyroid drugs over 5 years with positive TRAb. PBMC-derived RNA was used for the TCR library. Sample: peripheral blood mononuclear cells (PBMCs), taken when the disease was refractory, from a patient treated with antithyroid drugs. The receptor's source is a female donor with Graves disease.

The CDR3 protein is CASSNPTGGNYGYTF. CDR3 in DNA: TGTGCCAGCAGTAACCCCACAGGGGGCAACTATGGCTACACCTTC. The J gene is TRBJ1-2, the V gene TRBV28; 9 bases fit TRBD1. V was clipped by 5 bases and J by 2 bases; unmatched bases: 6. CDR3 size: 15 residues. The germline V gene encodes CDR1 MDHEN and CDR2 SYDVKM.